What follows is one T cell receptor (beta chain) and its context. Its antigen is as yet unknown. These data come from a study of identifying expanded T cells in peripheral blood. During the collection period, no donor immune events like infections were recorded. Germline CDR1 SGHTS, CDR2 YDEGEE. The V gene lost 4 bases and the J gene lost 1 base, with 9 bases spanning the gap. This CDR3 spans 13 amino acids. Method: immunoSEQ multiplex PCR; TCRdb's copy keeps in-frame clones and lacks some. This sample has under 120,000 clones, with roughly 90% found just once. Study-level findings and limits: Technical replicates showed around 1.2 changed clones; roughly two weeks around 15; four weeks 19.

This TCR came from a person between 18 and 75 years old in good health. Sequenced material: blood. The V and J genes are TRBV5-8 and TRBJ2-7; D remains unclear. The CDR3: CASSRPGSYEQYF. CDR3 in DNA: TGTGCCAGCAGCCGCCCCGGTTCCTACGAGCAGTACTTC. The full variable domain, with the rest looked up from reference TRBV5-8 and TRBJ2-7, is EAGVTQSPTHLIKTRGQQATLRCSPISGHTSVYWYQQALGLGLQFLLWYDEGEERNRGNFPPRFSGRQFPNYSSELNVNALELEDSALYLCASSRPGSYEQYFGPGTRLTVT.